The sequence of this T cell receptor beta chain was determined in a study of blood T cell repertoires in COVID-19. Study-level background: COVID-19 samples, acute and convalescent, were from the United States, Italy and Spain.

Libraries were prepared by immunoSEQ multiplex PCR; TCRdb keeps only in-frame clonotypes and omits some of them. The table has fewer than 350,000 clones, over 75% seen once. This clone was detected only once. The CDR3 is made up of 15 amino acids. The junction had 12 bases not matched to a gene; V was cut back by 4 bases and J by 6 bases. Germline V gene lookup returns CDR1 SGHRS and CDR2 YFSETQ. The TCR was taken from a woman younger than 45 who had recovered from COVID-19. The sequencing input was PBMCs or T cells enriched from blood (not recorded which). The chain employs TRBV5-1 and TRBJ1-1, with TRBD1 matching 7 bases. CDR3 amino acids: CASSLPTGLVAEAFF. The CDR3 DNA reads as TGCGCCAGCAGCCTCCCGACAGGGCTGGTGGCTGAAGCTTTCTTT.